The clone carrying this T cell receptor beta chain has a single count. Its antigen is unknown. This sample was taken from a study of T cell repertoires in cytomegalovirus infection. Trimming left V 4 bases short and J 12 bases short, with 16 bases between. The CDR3 has 14 residues. Germline assignment: CDR1 MNHEY and CDR2 SVGEGT. A single record per CDR3 protein comes from TCRdb applying MiXCR to the reads. The profile shows 250,000 to 300,000 distinct CDR3 sequences, over 15% of them singletons. Study observations and caveats: Pooled public TCR beta family frequency picked out CMV carriers with the relevant HLA.

The sample comprised CD8+ T cells from PBMCs. The V and J genes are TRBV6-2 or TRBV6-3 and TRBJ1-6, with D maybe TRBD1 (5 bases). The receptor was derived from a human donor in good health (CMV status not recorded). Some clones in this sample may be carry-over from other donors' samples. For the CDR3, the DNA is TGTGCCAGCAGTTTTAAGGGGTGGATCCGACCCCTCCACTTT. Its translation is CASSFKGWIRPLHF.